This T cell receptor (beta chain) was profiled in a study of shared clonotypes between healthy human individuals. Assay: immunoSEQ multiplex PCR; the TCRdb copy retains only in-frame clones and omits some. In the table there are 2 million to 2.5 million clones, nearly 97% of which are singletons. V shed 2 bases and J shed 5 bases, with 10 bases lying between them. Germline values: CDR1 KGHSH, CDR2 LQKENI. This CDR3 spans 14 amino acids. Material: naive CD4+ T cells sorted from blood. Described subset: CD45RA+ positively selected. This sequence joins TRBV18 and TRBJ2-1, with D uncertain. The TCR was taken from a man between 18 and 35 years old in good health. CDR3 loop: CASSPRTENNEQFF. The CDR3 nucleotides are TGTGCCAGCTCACCAAGGACGGAGAACAATGAGCAGTTCTTC.